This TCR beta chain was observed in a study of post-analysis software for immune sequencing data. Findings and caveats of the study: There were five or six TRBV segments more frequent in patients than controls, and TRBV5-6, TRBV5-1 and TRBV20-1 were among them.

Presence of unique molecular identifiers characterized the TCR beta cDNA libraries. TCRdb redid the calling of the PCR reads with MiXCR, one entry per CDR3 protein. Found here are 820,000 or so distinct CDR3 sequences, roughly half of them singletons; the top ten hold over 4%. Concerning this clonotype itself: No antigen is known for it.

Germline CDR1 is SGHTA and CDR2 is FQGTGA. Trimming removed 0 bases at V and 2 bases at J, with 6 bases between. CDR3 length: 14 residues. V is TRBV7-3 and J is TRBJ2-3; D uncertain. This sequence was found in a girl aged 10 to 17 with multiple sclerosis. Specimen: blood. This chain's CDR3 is CASSLTANTDTQYF. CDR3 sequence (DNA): TGTGCCAGCAGCTTAACGGCCAACACAGATACGCAGTATTTT.